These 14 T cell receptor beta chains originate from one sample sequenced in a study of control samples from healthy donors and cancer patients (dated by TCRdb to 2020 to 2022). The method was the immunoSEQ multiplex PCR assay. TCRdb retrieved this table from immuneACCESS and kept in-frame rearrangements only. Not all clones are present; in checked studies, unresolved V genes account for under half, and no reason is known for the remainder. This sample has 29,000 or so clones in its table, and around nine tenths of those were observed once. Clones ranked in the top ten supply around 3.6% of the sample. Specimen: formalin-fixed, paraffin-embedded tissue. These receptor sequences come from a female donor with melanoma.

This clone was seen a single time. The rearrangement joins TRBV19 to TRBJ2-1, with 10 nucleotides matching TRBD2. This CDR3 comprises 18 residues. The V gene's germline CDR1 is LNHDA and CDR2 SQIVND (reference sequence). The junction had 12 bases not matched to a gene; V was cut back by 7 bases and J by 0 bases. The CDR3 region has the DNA TGTGCCAGTACCCGGACTAGCGGAGGTCAGAGCTCCTACAATGAGCAGTTCTTC. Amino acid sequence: CASTRTSGGQSSYNEQFF.

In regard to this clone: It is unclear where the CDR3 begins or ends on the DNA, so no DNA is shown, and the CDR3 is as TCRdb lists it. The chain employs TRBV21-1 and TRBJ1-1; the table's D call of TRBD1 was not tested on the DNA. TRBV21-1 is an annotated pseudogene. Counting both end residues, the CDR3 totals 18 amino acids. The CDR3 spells CASSKFGQGAFHDTEAFF.

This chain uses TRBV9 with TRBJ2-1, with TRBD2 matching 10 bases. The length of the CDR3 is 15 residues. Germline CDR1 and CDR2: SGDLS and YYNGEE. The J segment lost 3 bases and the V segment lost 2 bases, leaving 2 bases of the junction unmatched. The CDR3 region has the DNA TGTGCCAGCAGCGTTCTAGCGGGAGACTACAATGAGCAGTTCTTC. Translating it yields CASSVLAGDYNEQFF. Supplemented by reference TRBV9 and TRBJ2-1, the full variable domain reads DSGVTQTPKHLITATGQRVTLRCSPRSGDLSVYWYQQSLDQGLQFLIQYYNGEERAKGNILERFSAQQFPDLHSELNLSSLELGDSALYFCASSVLAGDYNEQFFGPGTRLTVL.

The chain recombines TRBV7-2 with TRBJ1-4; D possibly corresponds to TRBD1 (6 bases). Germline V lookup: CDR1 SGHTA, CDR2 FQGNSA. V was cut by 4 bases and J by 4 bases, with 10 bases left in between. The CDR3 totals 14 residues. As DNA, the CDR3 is TGTGCCAGCAGCTGGACAGTCCTTAATGAAAAACTGTTTTTT. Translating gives CASSWTVLNEKLFF.

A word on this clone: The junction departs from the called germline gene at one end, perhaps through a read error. The CDR3 coding sequence is TGTGCCAACAGCTTAGGTCAAGGGGATGGCTACACCTTC. Translating it yields CANSLGQGDGYTF. The chain links TRBV7-9 to TRBJ1-2; TRBD1 is a possible D gene (5 bases). This CDR3 is 13 amino acids long. CDR1 and CDR2 from the germline V gene are SEHNR and FQNEAQ (reference sequence).

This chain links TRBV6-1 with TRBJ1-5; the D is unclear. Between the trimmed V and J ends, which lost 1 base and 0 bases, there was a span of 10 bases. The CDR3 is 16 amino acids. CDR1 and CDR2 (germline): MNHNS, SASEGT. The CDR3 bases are TGTGCCAGCAGTGAAGGCAGGACGTATAGCAATCAGCCCCAGCATTTT. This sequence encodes CASSEGRTYSNQPQHF.

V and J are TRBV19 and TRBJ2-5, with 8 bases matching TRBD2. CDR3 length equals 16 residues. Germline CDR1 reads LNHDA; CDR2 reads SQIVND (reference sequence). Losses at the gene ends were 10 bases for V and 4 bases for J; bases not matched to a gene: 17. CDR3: CANQGGNSGNLETQYF. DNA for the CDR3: TGTGCCAACCAAGGTGGTAATAGCGGGAACTTAGAGACCCAGTACTTC.

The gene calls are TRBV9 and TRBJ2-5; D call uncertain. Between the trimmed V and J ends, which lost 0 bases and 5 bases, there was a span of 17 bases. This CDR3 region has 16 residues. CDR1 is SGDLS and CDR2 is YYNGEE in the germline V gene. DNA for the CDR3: TGTGCCAGCAGCGTAGGGGTTTACAGCTCCTCGGAGACCCAGTACTTC. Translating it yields CASSVGVYSSSETQYF.

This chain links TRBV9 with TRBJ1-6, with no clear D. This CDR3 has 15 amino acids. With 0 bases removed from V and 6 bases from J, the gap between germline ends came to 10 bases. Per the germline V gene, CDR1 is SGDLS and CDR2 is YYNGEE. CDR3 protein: CASSVGDLGNSPLHF. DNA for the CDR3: TGTGCCAGCAGCGTAGGTGACCTGGGTAATTCACCCCTCCACTTT.

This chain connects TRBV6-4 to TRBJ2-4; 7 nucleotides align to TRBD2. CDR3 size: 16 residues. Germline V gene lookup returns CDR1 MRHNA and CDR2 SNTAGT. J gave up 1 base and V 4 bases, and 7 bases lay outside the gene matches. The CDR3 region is CASSALGGTAKNIQYF. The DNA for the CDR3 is TGTGCCAGCAGTGCCCTCGGGGGGACGGCCAAAAACATTCAGTACTTC.

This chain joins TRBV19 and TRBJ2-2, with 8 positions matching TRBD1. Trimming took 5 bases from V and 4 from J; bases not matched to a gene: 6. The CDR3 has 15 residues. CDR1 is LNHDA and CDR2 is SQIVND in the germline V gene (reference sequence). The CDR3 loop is CASSSGTGSTGELFF. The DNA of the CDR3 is TGTGCCAGTAGTTCCGGGACAGGAAGCACCGGGGAGCTGTTTTTT. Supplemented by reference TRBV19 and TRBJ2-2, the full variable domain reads DGGITQSPKYLFRKEGQNVTLSCEQNLNHDAMYWYRQDPGQGLRLIYYSQIVNDFQKGDIAEGYSVSREKKESFPLTVTSAQKNPTAFYLCASSSGTGSTGELFFGEGSRLTVL.

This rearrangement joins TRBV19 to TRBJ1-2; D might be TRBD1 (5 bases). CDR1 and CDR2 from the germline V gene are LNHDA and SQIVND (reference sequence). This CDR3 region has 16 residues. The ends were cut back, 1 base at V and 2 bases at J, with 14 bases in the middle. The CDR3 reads CASSIAGRDVNYGYTF. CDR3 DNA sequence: TGTGCCAGTAGTATAGCCGGCAGGGATGTCAACTATGGCTACACCTTC.

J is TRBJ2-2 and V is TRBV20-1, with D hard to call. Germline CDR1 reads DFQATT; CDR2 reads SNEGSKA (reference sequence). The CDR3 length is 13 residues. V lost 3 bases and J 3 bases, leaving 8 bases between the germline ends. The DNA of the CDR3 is TGCAGTGCTAGTAGAGTTGACACCGGGGAGCTGTTTTTT. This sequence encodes CSASRVDTGELFF.

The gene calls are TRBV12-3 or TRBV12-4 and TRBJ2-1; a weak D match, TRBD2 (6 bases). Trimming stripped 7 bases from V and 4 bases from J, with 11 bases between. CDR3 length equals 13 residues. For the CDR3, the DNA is TGTGCCAGCAACACGGGGACTTACAATGAGCAGTTCTTC. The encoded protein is CASNTGTYNEQFF.